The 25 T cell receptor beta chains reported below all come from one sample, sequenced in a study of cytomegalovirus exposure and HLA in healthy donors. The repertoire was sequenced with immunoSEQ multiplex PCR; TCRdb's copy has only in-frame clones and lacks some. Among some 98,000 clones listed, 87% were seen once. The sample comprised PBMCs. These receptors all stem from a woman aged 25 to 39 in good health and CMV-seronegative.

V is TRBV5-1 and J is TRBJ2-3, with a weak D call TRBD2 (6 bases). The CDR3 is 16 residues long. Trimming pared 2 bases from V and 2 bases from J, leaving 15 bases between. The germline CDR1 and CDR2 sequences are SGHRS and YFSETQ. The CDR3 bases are TGCGCCAGCAGCTTCCGGGCTAGCGCAAACACAGATACGCAGTATTTT. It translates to CASSFRASANTDTQYF.

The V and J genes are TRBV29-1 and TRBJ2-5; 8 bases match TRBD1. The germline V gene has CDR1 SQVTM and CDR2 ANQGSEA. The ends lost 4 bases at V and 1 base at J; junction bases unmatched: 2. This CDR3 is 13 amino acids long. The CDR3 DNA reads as TGCAGCGTTGGGACAGGGCCCCAAGAGACCCAGTACTTC. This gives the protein CSVGTGPQETQYF. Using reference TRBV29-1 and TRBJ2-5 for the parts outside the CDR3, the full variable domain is SAVISQKPSRDICQRGTSLTIQCQVDSQVTMMFWYRQQPGQSLTLIATANQGSEATYESGFVIDKFPISRPNLTFSTLTVSNMSPEDSSIYLCSVGTGPQETQYFGPGTRLLVL.

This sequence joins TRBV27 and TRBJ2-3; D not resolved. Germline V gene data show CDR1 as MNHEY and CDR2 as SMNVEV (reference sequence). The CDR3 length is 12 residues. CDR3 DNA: TGTACCTCGATGGGCAACACAGATACGCAGTATTTT. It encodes CTSMGNTDTQYF.

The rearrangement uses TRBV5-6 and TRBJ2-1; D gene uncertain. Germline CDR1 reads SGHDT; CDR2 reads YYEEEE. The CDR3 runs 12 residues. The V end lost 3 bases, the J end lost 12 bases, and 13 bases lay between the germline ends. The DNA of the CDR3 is TGTGCCAGCAGCTCTAATATTGATCGGCAGTTCTTC. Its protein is CASSSNIDRQFF.

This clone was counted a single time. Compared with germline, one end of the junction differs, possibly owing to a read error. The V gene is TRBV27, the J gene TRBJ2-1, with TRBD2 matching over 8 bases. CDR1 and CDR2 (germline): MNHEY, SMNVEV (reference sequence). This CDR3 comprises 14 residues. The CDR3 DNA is TGTGCCAGCAGCACGGGGGGGGCCTACAATGGGCAGTTCTTC. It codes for CASSTGGAYNGQFF.

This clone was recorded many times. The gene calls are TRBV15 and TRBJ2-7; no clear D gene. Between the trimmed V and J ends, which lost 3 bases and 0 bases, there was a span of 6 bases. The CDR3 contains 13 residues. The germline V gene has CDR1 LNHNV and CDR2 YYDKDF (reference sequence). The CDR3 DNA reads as TGTGCCACCAGCAGGGCCCCCTCCTACGAGCAGTACTTC. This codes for CATSRAPSYEQYF.

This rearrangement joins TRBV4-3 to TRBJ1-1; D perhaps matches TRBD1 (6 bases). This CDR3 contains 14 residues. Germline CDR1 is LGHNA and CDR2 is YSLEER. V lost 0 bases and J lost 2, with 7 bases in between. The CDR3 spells CASSQDRGNTEAFF. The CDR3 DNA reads TGCGCCAGCAGCCAAGACAGGGGAAACACTGAAGCTTTCTTT.

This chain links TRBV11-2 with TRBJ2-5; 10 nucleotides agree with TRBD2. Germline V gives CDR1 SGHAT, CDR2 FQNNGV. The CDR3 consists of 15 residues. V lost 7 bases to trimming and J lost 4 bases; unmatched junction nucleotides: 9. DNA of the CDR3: TGTGCCAGCACGAGCCCTAGCGGGAGAGGAGAGACCCAGTACTTC. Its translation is CASTSPSGRGETQYF. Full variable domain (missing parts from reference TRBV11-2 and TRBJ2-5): EAGVAQSPRYKIIEKRQSVAFWCNPISGHATLYWYQQILGQGPKLLIQFQNNGVVDDSQLPKDRFSAERLKGVDSTLKIQPAKLEDSAVYLCASTSPSGRGETQYFGPGTRLLVL.

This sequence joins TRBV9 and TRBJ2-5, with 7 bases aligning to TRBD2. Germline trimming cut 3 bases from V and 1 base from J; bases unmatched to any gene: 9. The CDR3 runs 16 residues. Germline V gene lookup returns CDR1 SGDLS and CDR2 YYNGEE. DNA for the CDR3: TGTGCCAGCAGCGGCAGGCGTCTAGCGGTCCAAGAGACCCAGTACTTC. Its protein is CASSGRRLAVQETQYF. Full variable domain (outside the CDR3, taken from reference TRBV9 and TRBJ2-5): DSGVTQTPKHLITATGQRVTLRCSPRSGDLSVYWYQQSLDQGLQFLIQYYNGEERAKGNILERFSAQQFPDLHSELNLSSLELGDSALYFCASSGRRLAVQETQYFGPGTRLLVL.

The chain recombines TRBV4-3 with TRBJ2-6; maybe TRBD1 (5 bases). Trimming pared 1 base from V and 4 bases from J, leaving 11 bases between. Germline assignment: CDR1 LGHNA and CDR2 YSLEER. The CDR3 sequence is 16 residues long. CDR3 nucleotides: TGCGCCAGCAGCCAAGTGCAGGGTTCCGGGGCCAACGTCCTGACTTTC. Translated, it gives CASSQVQGSGANVLTF.

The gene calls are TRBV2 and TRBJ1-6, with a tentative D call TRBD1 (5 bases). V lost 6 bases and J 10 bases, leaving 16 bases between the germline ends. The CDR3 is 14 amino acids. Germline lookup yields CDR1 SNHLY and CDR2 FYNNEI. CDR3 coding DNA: TGTGCCAGCAGAGGGGAGGGATCAGGATCACCCCTCCACTTT. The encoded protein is CASRGEGSGSPLHF.

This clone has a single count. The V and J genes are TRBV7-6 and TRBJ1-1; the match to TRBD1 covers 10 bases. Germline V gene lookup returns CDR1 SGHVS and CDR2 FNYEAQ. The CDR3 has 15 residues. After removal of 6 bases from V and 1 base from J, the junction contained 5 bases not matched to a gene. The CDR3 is CASRRDRGRNTEAFF. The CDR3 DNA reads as TGTGCCAGCAGACGGGACAGGGGAAGGAACACTGAAGCTTTCTTT.

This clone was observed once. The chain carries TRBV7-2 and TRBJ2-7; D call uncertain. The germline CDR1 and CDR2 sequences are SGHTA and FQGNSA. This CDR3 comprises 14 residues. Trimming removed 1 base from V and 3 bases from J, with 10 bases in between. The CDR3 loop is CASSLVSNDYEQYF. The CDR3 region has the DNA TGTGCCAGCAGCTTAGTATCTAACGACTACGAGCAGTACTTC.

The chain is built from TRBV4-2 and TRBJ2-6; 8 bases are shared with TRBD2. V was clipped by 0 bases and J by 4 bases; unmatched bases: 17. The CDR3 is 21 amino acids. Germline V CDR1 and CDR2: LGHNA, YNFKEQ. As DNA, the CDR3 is TGTGCCAGCAGCCAAGATCGAATGCTAGGACTAGCTAGGACAGGGGCCAACGTCCTGACTTTC. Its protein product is CASSQDRMLGLARTGANVLTF.

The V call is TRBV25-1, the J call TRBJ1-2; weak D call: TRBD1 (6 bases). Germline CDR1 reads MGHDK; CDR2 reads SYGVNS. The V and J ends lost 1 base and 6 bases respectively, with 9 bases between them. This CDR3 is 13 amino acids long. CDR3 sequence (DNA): TGTGCCAGCAGTGAATCACAGGGCCATGGCTACACCTTC. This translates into CASSESQGHGYTF.

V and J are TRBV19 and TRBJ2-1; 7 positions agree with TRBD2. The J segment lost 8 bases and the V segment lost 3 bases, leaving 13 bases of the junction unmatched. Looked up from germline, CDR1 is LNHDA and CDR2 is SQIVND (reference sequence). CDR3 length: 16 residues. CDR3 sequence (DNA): TGTGCCAGTAGTATTGGGGGGGGATCAGCGATAGATGAGCAGTTCTTC. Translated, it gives CASSIGGGSAIDEQFF.

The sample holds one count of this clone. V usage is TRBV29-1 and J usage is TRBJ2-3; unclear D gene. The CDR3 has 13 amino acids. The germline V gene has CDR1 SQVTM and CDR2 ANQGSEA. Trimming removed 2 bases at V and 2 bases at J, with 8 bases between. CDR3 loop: CSVETRHTDTQYF. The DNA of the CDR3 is TGCAGCGTTGAAACTCGCCACACAGATACGCAGTATTTT.

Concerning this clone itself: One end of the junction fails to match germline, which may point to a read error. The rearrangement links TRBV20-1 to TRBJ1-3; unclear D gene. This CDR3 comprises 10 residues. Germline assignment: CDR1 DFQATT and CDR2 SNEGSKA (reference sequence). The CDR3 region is CSAKGSPGDF. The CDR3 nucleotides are TGCAGTGCTAAAGGTTCGCCAGGCGACTTT.

CDR3 sequence: CASSIDNHRGTNEQYF. The CDR3 DNA reads TGTGCCAGTAGTATAGATAATCACAGGGGAACAAACGAGCAGTACTTC. The chain recombines TRBV19 with TRBJ2-7, with 7 bases aligning to TRBD1. CDR3 length: 16 residues. CDR1 LNHDA and CDR2 SQIVND come from the germline V gene (reference sequence). V dropped 0 bases and J dropped 5; count of bases not matched to a gene: 10. The complete variable domain, with remaining parts taken from reference TRBV19 and TRBJ2-7, reads DGGITQSPKYLFRKEGQNVTLSCEQNLNHDAMYWYRQDPGQGLRLIYYSQIVNDFQKGDIAEGYSVSREKKESFPLTVTSAQKNPTAFYLCASSIDNHRGTNEQYFGPGTRLTVT.

CDR3 sequence reads: CASSSPPRGLALDTQYF. In DNA, the CDR3 is TGTGCCAGCAGTTCCCCCCCCAGGGGACTAGCCCTAGATACGCAGTATTTT. The rearrangement uses TRBV28 and TRBJ2-3; 9 positions match TRBD2. After removal of 4 bases from V and 5 bases from J, the junction contained 13 bases not matched to a gene. In germline, CDR1 is MDHEN, CDR2 SYDVKM. The CDR3 is 17 amino acids.

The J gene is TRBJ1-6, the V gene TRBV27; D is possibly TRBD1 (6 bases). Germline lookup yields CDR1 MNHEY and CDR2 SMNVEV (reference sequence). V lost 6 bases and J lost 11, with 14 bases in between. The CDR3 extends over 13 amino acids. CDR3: CASRGALTAPLHF. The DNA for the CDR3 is TGTGCCAGCAGGGGGGCCCTAACTGCACCCCTCCACTTT.

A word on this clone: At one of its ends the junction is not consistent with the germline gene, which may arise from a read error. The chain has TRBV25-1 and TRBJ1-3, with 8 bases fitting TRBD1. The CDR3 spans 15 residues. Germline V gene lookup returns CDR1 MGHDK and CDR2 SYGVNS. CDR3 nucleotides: TGTGCCAGCAGCCCCCCAGGGGGCTCTGCAAACACCATATATTTT. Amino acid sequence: CASSPPGGSANTIYF. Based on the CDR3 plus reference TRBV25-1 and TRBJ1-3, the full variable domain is EADIYQTPRYLVIGTGKKITLECSQTMGHDKMYWYQQDPGMELHLIHYSYGVNSTEKGDLSSESTVSRIRTEHFPLTLESARPSHTSQYLCASSPPGGSANTIYFGEGSWLTVV.

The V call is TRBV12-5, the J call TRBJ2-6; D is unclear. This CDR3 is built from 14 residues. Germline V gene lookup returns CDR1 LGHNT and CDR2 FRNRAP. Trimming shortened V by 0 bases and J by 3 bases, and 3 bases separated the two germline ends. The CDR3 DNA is TGTGCTAGTGGTTTGGTACTTGGGGCCAACGTCCTGACTTTC. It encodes CASGLVLGANVLTF.

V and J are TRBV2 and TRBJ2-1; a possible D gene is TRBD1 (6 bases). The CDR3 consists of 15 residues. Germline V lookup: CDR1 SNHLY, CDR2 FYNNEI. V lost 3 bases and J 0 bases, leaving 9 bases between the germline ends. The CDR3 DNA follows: TGTGCCAGCAGTGACCAGGGGAGCTCCTACAATGAGCAGTTCTTC. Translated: CASSDQGSSYNEQFF.

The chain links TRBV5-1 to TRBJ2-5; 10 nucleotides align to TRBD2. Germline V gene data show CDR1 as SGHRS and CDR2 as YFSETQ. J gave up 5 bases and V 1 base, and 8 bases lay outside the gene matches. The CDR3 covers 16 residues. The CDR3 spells CASSLSGRAREETQYF. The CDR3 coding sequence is TGCGCCAGCAGCTTGAGCGGGAGGGCACGGGAGGAGACCCAGTACTTC.